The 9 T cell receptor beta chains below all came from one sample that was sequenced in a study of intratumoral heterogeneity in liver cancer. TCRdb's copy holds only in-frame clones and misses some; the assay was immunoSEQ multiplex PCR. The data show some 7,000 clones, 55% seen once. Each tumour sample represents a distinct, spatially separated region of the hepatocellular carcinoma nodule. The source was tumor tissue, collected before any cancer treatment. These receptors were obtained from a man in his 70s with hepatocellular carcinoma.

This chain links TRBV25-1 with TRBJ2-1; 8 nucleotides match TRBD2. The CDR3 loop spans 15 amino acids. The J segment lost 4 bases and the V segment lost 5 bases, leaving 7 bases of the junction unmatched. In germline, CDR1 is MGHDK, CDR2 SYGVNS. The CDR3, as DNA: TGTGCCAGCAGTACACTAGCGGCTGTTTACAATGAGCAGTTCTTC. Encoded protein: CASSTLAAVYNEQFF.

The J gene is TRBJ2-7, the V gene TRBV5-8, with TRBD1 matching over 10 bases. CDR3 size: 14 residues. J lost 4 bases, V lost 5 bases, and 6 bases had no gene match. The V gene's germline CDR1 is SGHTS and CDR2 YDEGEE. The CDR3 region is CASSKGQGTYEQYV. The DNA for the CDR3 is TGTGCCAGCAGTAAGGGACAGGGGACTTACGAGCAGTACGTC.

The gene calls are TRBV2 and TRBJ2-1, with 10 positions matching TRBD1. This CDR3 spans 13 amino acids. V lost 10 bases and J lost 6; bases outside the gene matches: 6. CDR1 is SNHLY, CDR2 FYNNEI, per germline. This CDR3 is CAIPGQGLNEQFF. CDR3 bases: TGTGCCATCCCGGGACAGGGGCTCAATGAGCAGTTCTTC.

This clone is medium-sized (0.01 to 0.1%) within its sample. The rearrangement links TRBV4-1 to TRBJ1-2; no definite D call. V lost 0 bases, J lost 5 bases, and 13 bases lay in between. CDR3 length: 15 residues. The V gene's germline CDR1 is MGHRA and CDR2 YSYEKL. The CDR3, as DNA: TGCGCCAGCAGCCAAGACAGGACGCCCTCTTATGGCTACACCTTC. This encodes CASSQDRTPSYGYTF.

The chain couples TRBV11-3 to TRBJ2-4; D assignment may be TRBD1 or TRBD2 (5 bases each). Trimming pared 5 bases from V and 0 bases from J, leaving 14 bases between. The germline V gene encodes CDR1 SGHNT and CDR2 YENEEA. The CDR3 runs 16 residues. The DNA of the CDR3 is TGTGCCAGCAGCCCTCCGGTTGGGGGAGCCAAAAACATTCAGTACTTC. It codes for CASSPPVGGAKNIQYF.

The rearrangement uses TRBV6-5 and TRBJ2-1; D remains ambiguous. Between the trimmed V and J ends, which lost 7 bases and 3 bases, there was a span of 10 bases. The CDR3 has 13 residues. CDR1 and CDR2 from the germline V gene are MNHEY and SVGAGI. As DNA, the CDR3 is TGTGCCAGCATCGGGTCTAACTACAATGAGCAGTTCTTC. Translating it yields CASIGSNYNEQFF.

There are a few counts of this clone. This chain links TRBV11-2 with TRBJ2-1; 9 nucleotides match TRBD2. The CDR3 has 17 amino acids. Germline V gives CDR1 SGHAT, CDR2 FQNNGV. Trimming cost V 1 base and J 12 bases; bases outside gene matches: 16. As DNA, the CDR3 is TGTGCCAGCAGCTTAGCCTCTATAGCGGGGGCCGGGCTTTGGCAGTTCTTC. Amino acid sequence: CASSLASIAGAGLWQFF.

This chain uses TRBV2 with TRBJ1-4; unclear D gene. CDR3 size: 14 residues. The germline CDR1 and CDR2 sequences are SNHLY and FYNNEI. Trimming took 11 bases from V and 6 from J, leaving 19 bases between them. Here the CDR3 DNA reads TGTGCCGCCAAGCGTATATCCCGAGATGAAAAACTGTTTTTT. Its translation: CAAKRISRDEKLFF.

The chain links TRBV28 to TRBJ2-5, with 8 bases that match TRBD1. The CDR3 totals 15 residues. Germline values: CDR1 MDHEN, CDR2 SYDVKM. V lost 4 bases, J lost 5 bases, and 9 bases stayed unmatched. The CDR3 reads CASSSLQGDAETQYF. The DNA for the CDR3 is TGTGCCAGCAGTTCATTACAGGGGGATGCGGAGACCCAGTACTTC.